This record looks at one T cell receptor beta chain sequence and its context. What it binds is not known. This specimen comes from a study of vaccination effects on CD4 cells after COVID-19. Study details: Samples came 142 and 148 days after COVID-19 diagnosis, before vaccination. Findings and caveats of the study: In convalescent patients, vaccine-induced clones largely differed from infection-induced clones.

Assay: immunoSEQ multiplex PCR; the TCRdb copy retains only in-frame clones and omits some. The data hold under 60,000 clones, with about 77% observed a single time. Sequencing in the ViraFEST assay came after antigen-specific CD4+ T cells had been expanded with viral peptide pools, which were used to stimulate PBMC. Isolating CD4+ T cells followed roughly ten days of culture. The infection with SARS-CoV-2 (confirmed by PCR) occurred in this person between March and December 2020. The CDR3 covers 16 residues. V was shortened by 3 bases and J by 0 bases, with 12 bases between the two germline ends. From germline, CDR1 is SGHDN and CDR2 FVKESK.

The receptor was isolated from a human donor who had a prior SARS-CoV-2 infection. The material sequenced was CD4+ T cells from PBMCs cultured with HIV peptides, taken before COVID-19 vaccination. Sample subset: HIV-1 Nef peptide pool negative control/reference culture. The gene calls are TRBV14 and TRBJ2-1; tentatively, D is TRBD1 (6 bases). CDR3 residues: CASSQVGGYSYNEQFF. The CDR3 DNA reads as TGTGCCAGCAGCCAGGTAGGGGGATACTCCTACAATGAGCAGTTCTTC.